The next 5 T cell receptor beta chains were all read from a single sample in a study of CD8 T cells in ankylosing spondylitis. TCRdb re-called the 5' RACE reads through MiXCR, storing one row per CDR3 protein. The data contain under 200,000 distinct CDR3 sequences, 10% to 15% of them seen just once; the ten biggest clones take up 9.5% to 12%. Sequenced input: blood, either unsorted or a sorted T cell fraction (not recorded which). These receptors were collected from a female donor with ankylosing spondylitis or in good health (not recorded which).

This clonotype has a count of ten or more. This chain joins TRBV9 and TRBJ2-7; 9 bases line up with TRBD2. CDR1 and CDR2 from the germline V gene are SGDLS and YYNGEE. The CDR3 runs to 15 residues. V dropped 0 bases and J dropped 3; count of bases not matched to a gene: 4. CDR3 region: CASSVGTSVNYEQYF. The CDR3 DNA is TGTGCCAGCAGCGTAGGGACTAGCGTCAACTACGAGCAGTACTTC.

V usage is TRBV5-6 and J usage is TRBJ2-6; D is undetermined. This CDR3 has 13 residues. Germline lookup yields CDR1 SGHDT and CDR2 YYEEEE. V lost 5 bases to trimming and J lost 3 bases, with 6 bases between them. The CDR3 reads CASSYGGANVLTF. In DNA form, the CDR3 reads TGTGCCAGCAGTTACGGTGGGGCCAACGTCCTGACTTTC.

This clonotype was recorded a few times. The CDR3 sequence: CASSPTSGRGEQFF. The CDR3 DNA is TGTGCCAGCAGTCCGACTAGCGGGAGGGGTGAGCAGTTCTTC. This chain joins TRBV12-3 or TRBV12-4 and TRBJ2-1; 14 bases fit TRBD2. The CDR3 is 14 amino acids. The V gene end was trimmed by 5 bases and the J gene end by 9 bases; junction bases not matched to a gene: 3.

On this clonotype: Since a much larger clone is just one base distant, this may be a read error. CDR3 sequence: CASREEWDTSYEQYF. The DNA for the CDR3 is TGTGCCAGCAGGGAGGAATGGGACACCTCCTACGAGCAGTACTTC. The rearrangement joins TRBV12-3 or TRBV12-4 to TRBJ2-7; D may be TRBD1 (6 bases). CDR3 size: 15 residues. Trimming shortened V by 6 bases and J by 0 bases, and 15 bases separated the two germline ends.

This clonotype occurred once. This sequence may be a read error, since a much larger clone differs from it by one base. The chain recombines TRBV7-2 with TRBJ2-7; D might be TRBD2 (8 bases). Germline lookup yields CDR1 SGHTA and CDR2 FQGNSA. The V end lost 4 bases, the J end lost 6 bases, and 16 bases lay between the germline ends. This CDR3 has 14 residues. This chain's CDR3 is CASSSGGLVLEQYF. The CDR3 DNA sequence: TGTGCCAGCAGCTCAGGGGGACTAGTTCTCGAGCAGTACTTC.